These 27 T cell receptor beta chains were sequenced from one sample in a study of shared clonotypes between healthy human individuals (dated by TCRdb to 2019 to 2021). The method was the immunoSEQ multiplex PCR assay. The clones in this table, taken by TCRdb from immuneACCESS, are in-frame only. Not every clone is retained; where verified, under half of the shortfall comes from an unresolved V gene, and the cause of the rest is unknown. The sample profile shows millions of clones; 90% to 95% of them were found once. The ten largest clones add up to over 0.12% of the sample. Sample: naive CD4+ T cells sorted from blood. The cell subset or site tag for this specimen amounts to: CD45RA+ positively selected. Every receptor here comes from a man aged 18 to 29 in good health.

About this clone itself: Other nucleotide sequences in the sample specify the same CDR3. This chain links TRBV10-1 with TRBJ2-3, with 8 bases aligning to TRBD2. The ends lost 2 bases at V and 8 bases at J; junction bases unmatched: 9. Germline CDR1 and CDR2: WNHNN and SYGVQD (reference sequence). This CDR3 is built from 15 residues. The CDR3 protein is CASSEGLAGGGTQYF. The CDR3 nucleotides are TGCGCCAGCAGTGAGGGGCTAGCGGGTGGGGGTACGCAGTATTTT.

This clone came up once. The chain combines TRBV11-2 with TRBJ2-7; D gene ambiguous. The CDR3 length is 15 residues. The ends were cut back, 2 bases at V and 5 bases at J, with 16 bases in the middle. In germline, CDR1 is SGHAT, CDR2 FQNNGV. The CDR3 is CASSLNGRKSDEQYF. DNA for the CDR3: TGTGCCAGCAGCTTAAACGGCAGAAAGTCCGACGAGCAGTACTTC.

This clone occurred a few times. The chain is built from TRBV6-5 and TRBJ1-5; D is perhaps TRBD1 (6 bases). V was pared by 0 bases and J by 4 bases, with 10 bases between. This CDR3 region has 15 residues. In germline, CDR1 is MNHEY, CDR2 SVGAGI. The CDR3 here is CASSYSGAENQPQHF. The CDR3 DNA reads as TGTGCCAGCAGTTACTCGGGGGCAGAAAATCAGCCCCAGCATTTT.

This chain joins TRBV7-2 and TRBJ1-5, with D hard to call. Trimming took off 1 base at V and 3 bases at J, with 13 bases between the two ends. Looked up from germline, CDR1 is SGHTA and CDR2 is FQGNSA. The CDR3 loop spans 16 amino acids. The CDR3 loop reads CASSLVSNKPNQPQHF. In nucleotides, the CDR3 is TGTGCCAGCAGCTTAGTGAGTAATAAACCCAATCAGCCCCAGCATTTT.

The CDR3 DNA is TGCGCCAGCAGCCAAGATCTAAGCGGGAGTTTTCCAGAGACCCAGTACTTC. Translation: CASSQDLSGSFPETQYF. This chain links TRBV4-3 with TRBJ2-5; 8 positions match TRBD2. After removal of 0 bases from V and 4 bases from J, the junction contained 10 bases not matched to a gene. The CDR3 covers 17 residues. Germline CDR1 LGHNA, CDR2 YSLEER.

Turning to this clone: Other nucleotide sequences from this sample produce the same CDR3. J is TRBJ1-1 and V is TRBV6-5; D possibly corresponds to TRBD1 (6 bases). Germline CDR1 MNHEY, CDR2 SVGAGI. This CDR3 comprises 15 residues. Trimming took 4 bases from V and 8 from J, leaving 20 bases between them. In DNA, the CDR3 is TGTGCCAGCAGTTCTCTAGGGGGAGGACCGACGGAAGCTTTCTTT. It yields the protein CASSSLGGGPTEAFF.

The chain employs TRBV29-1 and TRBJ1-2, with TRBD1 matching over 10 bases. The CDR3 loop spans 13 amino acids. The J segment lost 1 base and the V segment lost 7 bases, leaving 3 bases of the junction unmatched. CDR1 SQVTM and CDR2 ANQGSEA come from the germline V gene. Here the CDR3 reads CSAGTGVNYGYTF. DNA for the CDR3: TGCAGCGCGGGGACAGGGGTTAACTATGGCTACACCTTC.

This chain connects TRBV6-1 to TRBJ1-6; TRBD1 is a possible D gene (6 bases). Germline V gives CDR1 MNHNS, CDR2 SASEGT. The CDR3 extends over 15 amino acids. The germline V and J ends were trimmed by 3 bases and 3 bases, with 9 bases remaining between them. The CDR3 loop is CASSDRGFYNSPLHF. The CDR3 DNA sequence: TGTGCCAGCAGTGACAGGGGCTTCTATAATTCACCCCTCCACTTT.

This rearrangement joins TRBV6-6 to TRBJ2-7; no clear D. CDR1 and CDR2 from the germline V gene are MNHNY and SVGAGI (reference sequence). The CDR3 is 15 residues long. Trimming left V 5 bases short and J 6 bases short, with 20 bases between. The CDR3, as DNA: TGTGCCAGCAGTGTAGTCCAAGTCGAACGAGCCGAGCAGTACTTC. Translating gives CASSVVQVERAEQYF.

V gene TRBV2 combines with J gene TRBJ2-2, with D possibly TRBD2 on 5 matching bases. Germline V gives CDR1 SNHLY, CDR2 FYNNEI. The ends were cut back, 2 bases at V and 6 bases at J, with 13 bases in the middle. The CDR3 has 15 amino acids. For the CDR3, the DNA is TGTGCCAGCAGTGAATTTGGCGGGTTGGCCGGGGAGCTGTTTTTT. This sequence encodes CASSEFGGLAGELFF.

The chain couples TRBV6-5 to TRBJ1-2; 7 nucleotides line up with TRBD1. Germline-derived CDR1 and CDR2 are MNHEY and SVGAGI. Trimming at V came to 5 bases and at J to 8 bases, leaving 11 bases not matched to a gene. The CDR3 runs 14 residues. The CDR3 DNA reads as TGTGCCAGCAGTCCCACCCAGACAGGGAAGGGCTACACCTTC. Protein: CASSPTQTGKGYTF.

This clone has just one count. The chain couples TRBV2 to TRBJ2-5, with 7 bases fitting TRBD1. The germline V gene encodes CDR1 SNHLY and CDR2 FYNNEI. This CDR3 region has 15 residues. V shed 5 bases, J shed 4 bases, and the junction held 10 bases outside the gene matches. The CDR3 region has the DNA TGTGCCAGCAGTCCCACTACAAGACAGGGAGAGACCCAGTACTTC. Translating it yields CASSPTTRQGETQYF. Based on the CDR3 plus reference TRBV2 and TRBJ2-5, the full variable domain is EPEVTQTPSHQVTQMGQEVILRCVPISNHLYFYWYRQILGQKVEFLVSFYNNEISEKSEIFDDQFSVERPDGSNFTLKIRSTKLEDSAMYFCASSPTTRQGETQYFGPGTRLLVL.

J is TRBJ2-7 and V is TRBV6-1; a weak D match, TRBD2 (6 bases). The V end lost 7 bases, the J end lost 2 bases, and 12 bases lay between the germline ends. The germline V gene encodes CDR1 MNHNS and CDR2 SASEGT. There are 13 residues in the CDR3. Written as DNA, the CDR3 is TGTGCCAGCACCGCGGGAAAGCCCTACGAGCAGTACTTC. This encodes CASTAGKPYEQYF.

This chain connects TRBV6-1 to TRBJ2-7; TRBD2 matches at 8 bases. The V gene end was trimmed by 0 bases and the J gene end by 2 bases; junction bases not matched to a gene: 6. This CDR3 region has 16 residues. Per germline, CDR1 MNHNS and CDR2 SASEGT. CDR3 region: CASSEAGGGLPYEQYF. The CDR3 DNA is TGTGCCAGCAGTGAAGCAGGCGGGGGGTTACCCTACGAGCAGTACTTC.

To note about this clone: Other DNA variants within this sample encode the same CDR3. V gene TRBV18 combines with J gene TRBJ1-1; D is ambiguous. The CDR3 runs to 13 residues. With 3 bases removed from V and 0 bases from J, the gap between germline ends came to 5 bases. Germline V gene lookup returns CDR1 KGHSH and CDR2 LQKENI. CDR3 sequence (DNA): TGTGCCAGCTCACCCGGCGTGAACACTGAAGCTTTCTTT. As protein: CASSPGVNTEAFF.

The CDR3, as DNA: TGTGCCAGCAGTTTATGGTGGGACTCTGGAAACACCATATATTTT. Translated: CASSLWWDSGNTIYF. V and J are TRBV28 and TRBJ1-3; D unresolved. The germline V and J ends were trimmed by 0 bases and 0 bases, with 6 bases remaining between them. Per germline, CDR1 MDHEN and CDR2 SYDVKM. This CDR3 comprises 15 residues.

This sequence joins TRBV2 and TRBJ2-5, with TRBD2 identical over 8 bases. With 6 bases clipped from V and 1 base from J, the junction kept 7 bases outside the gene matches. CDR1 SNHLY and CDR2 FYNNEI come from the germline V gene. The CDR3 extends over 15 amino acids. DNA for the CDR3: TGTGCCAGCAGCCAACCGGGACTAGTCCAAGAGACCCAGTACTTC. The encoded protein is CASSQPGLVQETQYF.

As to this clone: This specimen includes other DNA sequences encoding the same CDR3. This chain uses TRBV6-5 with TRBJ2-3; TRBD2 agrees at 7 bases. The CDR3 contains 11 residues. Unmatched junction bases numbered 2, after V lost 6 bases and J lost 8 bases. The germline CDR1 and CDR2 sequences are MNHEY and SVGAGI. CDR3 in amino acids: CASSTGGTQYF. The CDR3 bases are TGTGCCAGCAGCACGGGGGGTACGCAGTATTTT.

The rearrangement uses TRBV25-1 and TRBJ2-7; no definite D call. With 6 bases removed from V and 5 bases from J, the gap between germline ends came to 20 bases. This CDR3 spans 15 amino acids. Germline V gives CDR1 MGHDK, CDR2 SYGVNS. The CDR3 protein is CASRTSGPNHHEQYF. CDR3 in DNA: TGTGCCAGCAGAACGTCTGGCCCTAACCACCACGAGCAGTACTTC.

The rearrangement joins TRBV19 to TRBJ2-1; D unresolved. With 3 bases removed from V and 15 bases from J, the gap between germline ends came to 24 bases. This CDR3 comprises 15 residues. From germline, CDR1 is LNHDA and CDR2 SQIVND (reference sequence). The CDR3 sequence is CASSIIALVRHFAFF. DNA of the CDR3: TGTGCCAGTAGTATTATTGCACTGGTGCGACATTTTGCGTTCTTC.

The rearrangement links TRBV18 to TRBJ1-2; possible D gene TRBD1, 6 bases. This CDR3 has 13 residues. In germline, CDR1 is KGHSH, CDR2 LQKENI. Trimming removed 5 bases from V and 8 bases from J, with 15 bases in between. CDR3 sequence: CASSRGETYGYTF. The CDR3 DNA is TGTGCCAGCTCAAGGGGGGAAACTTACGGCTACACCTTC. Using reference TRBV18 and TRBJ1-2 for the parts outside the CDR3, the full variable domain is NAGVMQNPRHLVRRRGQEARLRCSPMKGHSHVYWYRQLPEEGLKFMVYLQKENIIDESGMPKERFSAEFPKEGPSILRIQQVVRGDSAAYFCASSRGETYGYTFGSGTRLTVV.

This chain joins TRBV27 and TRBJ1-5; TRBD1 agrees at 8 bases. This CDR3 spans 15 amino acids. V lost 6 bases and J lost 8; bases outside the gene matches: 12. Germline CDR1 and CDR2: MNHEY and SMNVEV (reference sequence). CDR3 bases: TGTGCCAGCAGAACAGGGGGGTCGCTCGTCGAGCCCCAGCATTTT. The encoded protein is CASRTGGSLVEPQHF.

The chain couples TRBV6-1 to TRBJ2-7, with TRBD2 matching over 7 bases. V was clipped by 5 bases and J by 1 base; unmatched bases: 8. Germline values: CDR1 MNHNS, CDR2 SASEGT. This CDR3 has 15 residues. This chain's CDR3 is CASSPRGEGSYEQYF. DNA for the CDR3: TGTGCCAGCAGTCCCCGGGGGGAGGGGTCCTACGAGCAGTACTTC.

The chain is built from TRBV6-4 and TRBJ2-3, with no clear D. The CDR3 is 14 amino acids. From germline, CDR1 is MRHNA and CDR2 SNTAGT. Trimming shortened V by 2 bases and J by 3 bases, and 9 bases separated the two germline ends. The CDR3 spells CASSDAARTDTQYF. For the CDR3, the DNA is TGTGCCAGCAGTGACGCGGCCCGAACAGATACGCAGTATTTT.

This chain connects TRBV5-6 to TRBJ2-5; 14 bases are a match to TRBD2. Trimming removed 5 bases from V and 5 bases from J; junction bases left unmatched: 8. Germline CDR1 reads SGHDT; CDR2 reads YYEEEE. This CDR3 is 16 amino acids long. In nucleotides, the CDR3 is TGTGCCAGCAGAGGGACTAGCGGGAGAGGTCGGGAGACCCAGTACTTC. As protein: CASRGTSGRGRETQYF.

The gene calls are TRBV6-1 and TRBJ1-5; 9 nucleotides line up with TRBD1. V lost 5 bases and J lost 9; bases outside the gene matches: 8. The germline V gene encodes CDR1 MNHNS and CDR2 SASEGT. The CDR3 is 14 amino acids. CDR3 residues: CASSLGQGWRPQHF. CDR3 DNA sequence: TGTGCCAGCAGTTTGGGACAGGGTTGGAGGCCCCAGCATTTT.

CDR3 nucleotide sequence: TGTGCCGCCAGGACAGGGCCCTACGAGCAGTACTTC. This sequence encodes CAARTGPYEQYF. This sequence joins TRBV10-3 and TRBJ2-7, with 8 bases identical to TRBD1. This CDR3 has 12 residues. After removal of 11 bases from V and 2 bases from J, the junction contained 5 bases not matched to a gene. Germline CDR1 ENHRY, CDR2 SYGVKD.